This T cell receptor beta chain was captured in a study of beta chain features in type 1 diabetes. The investigators reverse transcribed all of the isolated RNA, so they sequenced expressed TCRB transcripts. The data were produced by immunoSEQ multiplex PCR, yet TCRdb's version contains in-frame clones alone and is incomplete. The sample shows under 150,000 clones, 6.9% of them seen only once. The CDR3 is made up of 16 amino acids. V was clipped by 4 bases and J by 4 bases; unmatched bases: 8. CDR1 and CDR2 from the germline V gene are SEHNR and FQNEAQ (reference sequence). This clone was counted only a few times.

This chain links TRBV7-9 with TRBJ2-2, with 8 nucleotides matching TRBD2. Sample: central memory CD4+ T cells from blood. The origin of this receptor is a woman in her 30s in good health. In nucleotides, the CDR3 is TGTGCCAGCAGCTCATGGGGCGGGAGGCTCACCGGGGAGCTGTTTTTT. Encoded protein: CASSSWGGRLTGELFF.